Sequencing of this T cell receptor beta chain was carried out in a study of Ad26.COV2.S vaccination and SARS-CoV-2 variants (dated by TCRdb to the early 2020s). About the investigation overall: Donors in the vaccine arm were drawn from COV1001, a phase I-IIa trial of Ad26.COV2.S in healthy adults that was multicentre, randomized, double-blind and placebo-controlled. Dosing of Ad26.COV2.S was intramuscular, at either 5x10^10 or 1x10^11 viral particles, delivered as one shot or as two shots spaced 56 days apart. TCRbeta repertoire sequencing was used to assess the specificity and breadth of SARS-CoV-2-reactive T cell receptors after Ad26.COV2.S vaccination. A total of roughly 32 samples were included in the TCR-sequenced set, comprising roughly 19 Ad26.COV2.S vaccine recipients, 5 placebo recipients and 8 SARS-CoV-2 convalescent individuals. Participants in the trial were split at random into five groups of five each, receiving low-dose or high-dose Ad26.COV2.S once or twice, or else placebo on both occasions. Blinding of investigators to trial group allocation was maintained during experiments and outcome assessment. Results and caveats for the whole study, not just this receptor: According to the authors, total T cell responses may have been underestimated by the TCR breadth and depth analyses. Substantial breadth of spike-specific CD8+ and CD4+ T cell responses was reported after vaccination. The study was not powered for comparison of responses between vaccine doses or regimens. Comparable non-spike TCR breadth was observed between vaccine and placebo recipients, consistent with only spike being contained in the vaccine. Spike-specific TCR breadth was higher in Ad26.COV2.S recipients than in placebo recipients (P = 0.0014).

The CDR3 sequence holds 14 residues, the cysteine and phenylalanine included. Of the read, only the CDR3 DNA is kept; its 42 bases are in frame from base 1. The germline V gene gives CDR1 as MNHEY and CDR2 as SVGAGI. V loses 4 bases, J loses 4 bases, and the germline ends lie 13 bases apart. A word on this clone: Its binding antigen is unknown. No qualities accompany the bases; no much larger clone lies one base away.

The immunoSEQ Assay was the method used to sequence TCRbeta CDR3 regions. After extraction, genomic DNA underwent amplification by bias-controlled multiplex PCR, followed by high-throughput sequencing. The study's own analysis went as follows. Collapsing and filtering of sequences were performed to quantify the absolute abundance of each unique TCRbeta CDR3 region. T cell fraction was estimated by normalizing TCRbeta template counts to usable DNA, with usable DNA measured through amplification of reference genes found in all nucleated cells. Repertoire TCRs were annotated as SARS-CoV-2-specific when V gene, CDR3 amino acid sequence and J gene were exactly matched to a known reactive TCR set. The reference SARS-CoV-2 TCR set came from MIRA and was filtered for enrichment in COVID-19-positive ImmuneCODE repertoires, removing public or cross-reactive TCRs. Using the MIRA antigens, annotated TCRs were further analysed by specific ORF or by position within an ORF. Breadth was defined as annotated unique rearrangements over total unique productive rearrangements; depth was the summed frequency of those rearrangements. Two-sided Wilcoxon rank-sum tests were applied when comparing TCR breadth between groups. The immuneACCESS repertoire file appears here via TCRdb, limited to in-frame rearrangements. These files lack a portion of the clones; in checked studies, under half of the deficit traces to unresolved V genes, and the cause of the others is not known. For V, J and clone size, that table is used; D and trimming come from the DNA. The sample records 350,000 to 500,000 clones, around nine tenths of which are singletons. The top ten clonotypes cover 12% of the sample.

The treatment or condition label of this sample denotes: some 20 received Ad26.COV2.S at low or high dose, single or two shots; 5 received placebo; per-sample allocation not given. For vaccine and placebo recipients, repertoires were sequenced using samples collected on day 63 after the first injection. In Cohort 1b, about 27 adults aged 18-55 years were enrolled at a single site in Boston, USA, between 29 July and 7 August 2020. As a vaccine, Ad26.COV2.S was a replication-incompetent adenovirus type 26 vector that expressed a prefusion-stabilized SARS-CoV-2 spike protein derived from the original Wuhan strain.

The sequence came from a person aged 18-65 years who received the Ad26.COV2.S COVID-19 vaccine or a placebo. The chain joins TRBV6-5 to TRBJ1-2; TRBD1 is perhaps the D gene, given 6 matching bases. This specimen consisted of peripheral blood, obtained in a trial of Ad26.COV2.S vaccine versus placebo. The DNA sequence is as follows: TGTGCCAGCAGTTCCGCTACAGGGAGCTATGGCTACACCTTC. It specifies CASSSATGSYGYTF.